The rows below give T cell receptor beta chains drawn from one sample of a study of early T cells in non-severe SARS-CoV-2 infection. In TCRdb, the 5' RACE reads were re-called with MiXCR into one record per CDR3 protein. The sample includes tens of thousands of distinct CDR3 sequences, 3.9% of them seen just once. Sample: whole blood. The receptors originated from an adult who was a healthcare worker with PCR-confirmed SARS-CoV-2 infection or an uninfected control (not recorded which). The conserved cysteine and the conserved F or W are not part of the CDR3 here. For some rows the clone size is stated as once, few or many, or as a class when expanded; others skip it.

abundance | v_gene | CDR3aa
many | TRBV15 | ATSGQVRRGLNEQF
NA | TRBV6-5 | ASGHRGVNTEAF
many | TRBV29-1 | SVRDSFGTQY
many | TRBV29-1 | SVESRRIQETQY
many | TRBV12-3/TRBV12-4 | ASSLGREQF
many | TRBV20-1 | SARGAEGASTGELF
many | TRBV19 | ASSPATGGSYEQY
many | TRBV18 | ASSPGTSGRAWHEQY
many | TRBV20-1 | SFAVAHNEQF
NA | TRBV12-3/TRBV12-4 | ASSVSGLAGNGEDTQY
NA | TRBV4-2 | ASSPETGYSGQPQH
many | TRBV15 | ATSRPSGTQTQY
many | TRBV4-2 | ASVGGLAGTTDTQY
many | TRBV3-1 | ASSRGTSSGTMNTEAF
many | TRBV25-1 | ASRSPSDTGELF
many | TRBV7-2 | ASSWQESRTDTQY
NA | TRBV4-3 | ASSQDRQVLYEQY
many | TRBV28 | ASRKGTVNNYGYT
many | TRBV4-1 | ASSQEAGTDTQY
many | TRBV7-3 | ASSPRGGQLNTGELF
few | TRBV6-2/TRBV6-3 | ASSYGGTGELF
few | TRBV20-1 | SARTDNNEQF
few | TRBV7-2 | ASSSNPGNEQF
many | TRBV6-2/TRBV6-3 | ASSSVPGSANYGYT
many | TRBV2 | ASSDHKGYGYT
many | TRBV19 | ASSIRPGTSENNYNEQF
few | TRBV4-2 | ASSQKGGLSGEKLF
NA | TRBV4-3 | ASSQDLIGGNEQF
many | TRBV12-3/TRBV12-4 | ASSFRRVETQY
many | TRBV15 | ATSRDRRGLYNEQF
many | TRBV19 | ASSQQGIGTDTQY
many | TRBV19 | ASSTQDNQPQH
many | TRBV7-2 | ASSLRRYNSPLH
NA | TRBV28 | ASSWTGEYEQY
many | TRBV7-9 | ASSQIFRGTSGAF
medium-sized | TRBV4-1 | ASSQFPLAGLNEQF